This paragraph reports one T cell receptor (beta chain). CD45RO negativity and positive selection for CCR7 defined naive CD8 cells, a population that excluded terminally differentiated effector memory CD45RA+ cells. Germline V lookup: CDR1 SGHRS, CDR2 YFSETQ. V lost 0 bases and J lost 5, with 9 bases in between. This CDR3 is built from 13 residues. The entry originates in a study of shared clonotypes between healthy human individuals. The method was immunoSEQ multiplex PCR; TCRdb's version includes in-frame clones alone and lacks a portion of them. The sample lists 750,000 to 1,000,000 clones, 90% to 95% seen once, with 24% in the top ten.

The genes are TRBV5-1 and TRBJ2-7; no definite D call. Sequenced sample: naive CD8+ T cells sorted from blood. This TCR derives from a man in his thirties or forties in good health. CDR3 DNA: TGCGCCAGCAGCTTGGTAAGGTTTCACGAGCAGTACTTC. Translation gives CASSLVRFHEQYF.